The present T cell receptor (beta chain) was sequenced within a study of T-cell reconstitution after alpha-beta-depleted transplantation in children. CDR3 size: 17 residues. The ends were cut back, 7 bases at V and 0 bases at J, with 19 bases in the middle. General study findings and limits: Once a year had passed after transplant, T-cell counts and diversity came mostly from newly produced T cells.

A remark on this clonotype: Antigen unknown.

Construction of the TCRbeta library involved unique molecular identifiers. TCRdb re-called the PCR reads with MiXCR, one entry per CDR3 protein. In the table there are about 540,000 distinct CDR3 sequences, around 27% of which are singletons. The sequence was collected from a boy in the first two years of life with Wiskott-Aldrich syndrome, due to receive a stem cell transplant. The sample here was PBMCs, taken before TCRalphabeta/CD19-depleted stem cell transplant. The chain combines TRBV12-3 or TRBV12-4 with TRBJ1-5; a weak D match, TRBD1 (5 bases). The CDR3 protein is CASTPQAGSYSNQPQHF. The CDR3 DNA sequence: TGTGCCAGCACCCCACAGGCGGGCAGTTATAGCAATCAGCCCCAGCATTTT.